This paragraph covers one T cell receptor beta chain sequence. Profiled with immunoSEQ multiplex PCR; TCRdb holds only in-frame clones, not every one. The sample contains 60,000 to 75,000 clones, 92% of which appear only once. The data originate from a study of T cells after somatic rescue of genetic block. There are 14 residues in the CDR3. Trimming pared 6 bases from V and 3 bases from J, leaving 14 bases between. The germline gives CDR1 SGHAT, CDR2 FQNNGV. This TCR was recovered from a man aged 35-49 years. The sequencing sample was made of peripheral blood mononuclear cells (PBMCs). The chain couples TRBV11-2 to TRBJ2-5; a weak D match, TRBD2 (6 bases). The CDR3 bases are TGTGCCAGCAGTTCGACCGGGAGAAAAGAGACCCAGTACTTC. It encodes CASSSTGRKETQYF.